This TCR beta chain was identified during a study of cytomegalovirus exposure and HLA in healthy donors. On the study more broadly: From HLA-typed donors, an early data release held roughly 89 million unique TCRs. Study observations and caveats: In a later analysis, TCR beta V- and J-gene trimming was associated with a missense DCLRE1C variant.

The donors (healthy individuals) were bone marrow donors. This clone was seen a few times. Its antigen is not identified. V gave up 4 bases and J gave up 5 bases; unmatched junction bases: 3. Germline V gives CDR1 MNHEY, CDR2 SVGAGI. The CDR3 runs to 14 residues. Amplification used 60 Vbeta primers and 13 Jbeta primers. Some clones are missing from TCRdb's copy, which holds only in-frame ones; the method was immunoSEQ multiplex PCR. The data hold 120,000 or so clones, with approximately 80% observed a single time. The rearrangement uses TRBV6-5 and TRBJ2-3, with TRBD2 matching 10 bases. The material sequenced was PBMCs. The receptor was derived from a man younger than 40 in good health and CMV-seronegative. In DNA form, the CDR3 reads TGTGCCAGCAGTTTAGGACTAGCGGTAGATACGCAGTATTTT. It codes for CASSLGLAVDTQYF.